This T cell receptor (beta chain) was profiled in a study of blood T cells in healthy people across ages. Caucasian, healthy and from Russia, the donors were aged between about 6 and 90. Each sample yielded at least 6 micrograms of PBMC total RNA. V lost 5 bases and J 1 base, leaving 11 bases between the germline ends. The CDR3 runs to 13 residues. CDR1 is DFQATT and CDR2 is SNEGSKA in the germline V gene (reference sequence). Then a second PCR, running roughly 7 to 11 cycles, was carried out with a sample-barcoded 5' primer and a J-beta primer mix. Any given sample supplied a minimum of 2.5 million CDR3-containing paired-end reads. TCRdb re-analysed the 5' RACE reads in MiXCR, keeping a single row per CDR3 protein. The sample records around 1.5 million distinct CDR3 sequences, almost 35% being singletons. In this sample, this clonotype turned up a few times.

The sample taken for sequencing was blood. The V gene is TRBV20-1, the J gene TRBJ1-2, with D possibly TRBD1 on 5 matching bases. The clonotype originates from a young woman in good health. The CDR3: CSASEGRNYGYTF. The DNA of the CDR3 is TGCAGTGCTTCGGAGGGACGTAACTATGGCTACACCTTC.